The 6 T cell receptor beta chains in this list originate from one sample, sequenced in a study of shared clonotypes between healthy human individuals. Sequenced by immunoSEQ multiplex PCR; TCRdb stores in-frame clones only, minus some. The sample comprises 2 million to 2.5 million clones, around 95% of which are singletons, and 0.1% to 0.15% rests with the top ten. Sequencing was done on a sample of naive CD4+ T cells sorted from blood. Subset denoted: CD45RA+ positively selected. These receptor sequences come from a man aged 18 to 29 in good health.

The rearrangement links TRBV7-9 to TRBJ2-7; D is ambiguous. This CDR3 comprises 13 residues. Germline V gives CDR1 SEHNR, CDR2 FQNEAQ (reference sequence). V dropped 8 bases and J dropped 3 bases, with 14 bases sitting between them. CDR3 coding DNA: TGTGCCAGCGAAAGGGATGGAGTCTACGAGCAGTACTTC. It codes for CASERDGVYEQYF.

The J gene is TRBJ2-2, the V gene TRBV30; D not resolved. The CDR3 sequence is 14 residues long. Germline CDR1 is GTSNPN and CDR2 is SVGIG (reference sequence). With 3 bases removed from V and 4 bases from J, the gap between germline ends came to 12 bases. The CDR3: CAWSSTVFTGELFF. The CDR3 DNA reads as TGTGCCTGGAGCTCGACGGTCTTCACCGGGGAGCTGTTTTTT.

The V call is TRBV7-9, the J call TRBJ2-2; 9 positions agree with TRBD1. The trim removed 6 bases at V and 5 bases at J, leaving 4 bases unmatched. The CDR3 runs to 14 residues. Germline CDR1 is SEHNR and CDR2 is FQNEAQ (reference sequence). The CDR3 nucleotides are TGTGCCAGCAGTCGACAGGGGGTTACCGGGGAGCTGTTTTTT. Protein sequence: CASSRQGVTGELFF. Full variable domain (remainder filled in from reference TRBV7-9 and TRBJ2-2): DTGVSQNPRHKITKRGQNVTFRCDPISEHNRLYWYRQTLGQGPEFLTYFQNEAQLEKSRLLSDRFSAERPKGSFSTLEIQRTEQGDSAMYLCASSRQGVTGELFFGEGSRLTVL.

The chain combines TRBV7-9 with TRBJ2-1; 10 nucleotides agree with TRBD1. The CDR3 runs to 18 residues. The V gene end was trimmed by 2 bases and the J gene end by 1 base; junction bases not matched to a gene: 8. The V gene's germline CDR1 is SEHNR and CDR2 FQNEAQ (reference sequence). The CDR3, as DNA: TGTGCCAGCAGCTTAAGGCGGACAGGGGGAGAATCCTACAATGAGCAGTTCTTC. Its protein is CASSLRRTGGESYNEQFF.

J is TRBJ1-2 and V is TRBV5-1; TRBD1 might be the D (5 bases). The germline V gene encodes CDR1 SGHRS and CDR2 YFSETQ. The CDR3 covers 14 residues. Trimming pared 4 bases from V and 8 bases from J, leaving 18 bases between. CDR3 protein: CASSPGPGLGGYTF. CDR3 bases: TGCGCCAGCAGCCCAGGTCCAGGGTTGGGAGGCTACACCTTC.

The V call is TRBV12-5, the J call TRBJ1-1; the D is unclear. Looked up from germline, CDR1 is LGHNT and CDR2 is FRNRAP. This CDR3 is 11 amino acids long. V dropped 7 bases and J dropped 4 bases, with 7 bases sitting between them. DNA of the CDR3: TGTGCTAGTGCCTCCTTCACTGAAGCTTTCTTT. Translated: CASASFTEAFF.